The clone carrying this TCR beta chain was counted a few times. This entry is derived from a study of T cell repertoires in aging, cancer and after chemotherapy. Across the whole study: Donor ages fell into six groups from 30 or younger up to 70 or older.

Trimming took 7 bases from V and 5 from J; bases not matched to a gene: 7. Germline CDR1 and CDR2: SGHAT and FQDESV (reference sequence). The CDR3 covers 13 residues. Multiplex touch-down PCR with TRB-A/B primers amplified rearranged V-D-J TRB sequences. TCRdb used MiXCR to reprocess the multiplex PCR reads, holding one entry per CDR3 protein. The table records fewer than 2,000 distinct CDR3 sequences, around 30% of them present only once. TCR beta rearrangements were amplified from peripheral blood genomic DNA. This chain uses TRBV11-1 with TRBJ1-1, with 7 nucleotides matching TRBD1. The sequence was obtained from a human donor with a solid tumor. The sequencing input was blood. In nucleotides, the CDR3 is TGTGCCAGCACCCCGACAGGGAGGACTGAAGCTTTCTTT. Protein product: CASTPTGRTEAFF.